The sequence of this TCR beta chain was determined in a study of T cells in localized non-small cell lung cancer. Method: immunoSEQ multiplex PCR; TCRdb's copy keeps in-frame clones and lacks some. The sample consists of 23,000 or so clones, roughly 90% of them appearing once. Points from the study as a whole: The study found T cell clonality highest in uninvolved adjacent lung, above tumor.

In its sample, this clone was seen a few times. Its target is not known. The sequence was collected from a man between 40 and 70 years old with stage III squamous cell lung carcinoma. Material: peripheral blood, obtained before any cancer treatment.

The CDR3 here is CASSVDRGHYGYTF. In DNA form, the CDR3 reads TGTGCCAGCAGCGTTGACAGGGGCCACTATGGCTACACCTTC. The rearrangement uses TRBV9 and TRBJ1-2, with 8 positions matching TRBD1. There are 14 residues in the CDR3. The V gene's germline CDR1 is SGDLS and CDR2 YYNGEE. Losses at the gene ends were 2 bases for V and 3 bases for J; bases not matched to a gene: 3.